The rows below give T cell receptor beta chains drawn from one sample of a study of blood T cell repertoires in COVID-19. The assay was immunoSEQ multiplex PCR, and TCRdb's table has in-frame clones only and misses some. The table has 95,000 to 120,000 clones, around 85% seen once. Sample: peripheral blood. Receptors were obtained from a woman aged 55-75 years with COVID-19, enrolled during active disease. Each CDR3 is given without its conserved first and last residue. Expanded clones get a size class; other rows say once, few or many, or leave the size out.

clone size: -
V gene: TRBV27
J gene: TRBJ1-1
CDR3 protein: ASSSPGLWAF

clone size: -
V gene: TRBV6-5
J gene: TRBJ1-1
CDR3 protein: ASSLGQGAAF

clone size: -
V gene: TRBV4-2
J gene: TRBJ1-2
CDR3 protein: ASSQPRATGSYGYT

clone size: -
V gene: TRBV2
J gene: TRBJ1-5
CDR3 protein: ASSANGGRDQPQH

clone size: -
V gene: TRBV7-2
J gene: TRBJ1-2
CDR3 protein: ASSFIRDRGPLGYGYT

clone size: -
V gene: TRBV6-2/TRBV6-3
J gene: TRBJ2-2
CDR3 protein: ASSYLRGLAGVTGELF

clone size: -
V gene: TRBV7-2
J gene: TRBJ2-1
CDR3 protein: ASSFKRGGYNEQF

clone size: -
V gene: TRBV27
J gene: TRBJ2-5
CDR3 protein: ASSLTRQETQY

clone size: few
V gene: TRBV5-6
J gene: TRBJ1-1
CDR3 protein: ASSFSRSTEAF

clone size: once
V gene: TRBV7-9
J gene: TRBJ1-5
CDR3 protein: ASSAGGSNQPQH

clone size: -
V gene: TRBV18
J gene: TRBJ1-3
CDR3 protein: ASSPAGYNSGNTIY

clone size: -
V gene: TRBV21-1
J gene: TRBJ2-4
CDR3 protein: ASSPADRGIVKNIQY

clone size: few
V gene: TRBV18
J gene: TRBJ1-2
CDR3 protein: ASSPLGQGQNYGYT

clone size: -
V gene: TRBV7-9
J gene: TRBJ2-2
CDR3 protein: ASSPGGRGVNTGELF

clone size: -
V gene: TRBV18
J gene: TRBJ2-7
CDR3 protein: ASSSDTDPYEQY

clone size: -
V gene: TRBV12-3/TRBV12-4
J gene: TRBJ1-2
CDR3 protein: ASSFEGQNGYT

clone size: -
V gene: TRBV27
J gene: TRBJ1-1
CDR3 protein: ASSLSYPENTEAF

clone size: few
V gene: TRBV7-7
J gene: TRBJ2-5
CDR3 protein: ASSSSTGTSVETQY

clone size: once
V gene: TRBV7-7
J gene: TRBJ1-5
CDR3 protein: ASSLAGDREDQPQH

clone size: -
V gene: TRBV28
J gene: TRBJ1-2
CDR3 protein: ASSYRGPIYGYT

clone size: -
V gene: TRBV19
J gene: TRBJ2-3
CDR3 protein: ASSIAETDTQY

clone size: -
V gene: TRBV2
J gene: TRBJ1-3
CDR3 protein: ASRPQGAYTIY

clone size: -
V gene: TRBV5-1
J gene: TRBJ1-1
CDR3 protein: ASSSSTGTEAF

clone size: -
V gene: TRBV4-1
J gene: TRBJ1-6
CDR3 protein: ASSPRGPGSDNSPLH

clone size: -
V gene: TRBV19
J gene: TRBJ1-6
CDR3 protein: ASSRLWTDNSPLH

clone size: -
V gene: TRBV4-2
J gene: TRBJ1-2
CDR3 protein: ASRPVGESYGYT

clone size: -
V gene: TRBV13
J gene: TRBJ2-2
CDR3 protein: ASRRGANTGELF

clone size: few
V gene: TRBV6-5
J gene: TRBJ1-4
CDR3 protein: ASTPTGGQGEKLF

clone size: -
V gene: TRBV5-4
J gene: TRBJ2-7
CDR3 protein: ASSTDSAYEQY

clone size: once
V gene: TRBV27
J gene: TRBJ2-3
CDR3 protein: ASSLWGDWTDTQY

clone size: -
V gene: TRBV5-1
J gene: TRBJ1-2
CDR3 protein: ASSFAGTVDLYGYT

clone size: -
V gene: TRBV7-3
J gene: TRBJ1-2
CDR3 protein: ASSSENYGYT

clone size: -
V gene: TRBV21-1
J gene: TRBJ1-1
CDR3 protein: ASSKYRGRAATEAF

clone size: -
V gene: TRBV18
J gene: TRBJ1-2
CDR3 protein: ASSPRPGDGYT

clone size: -
V gene: TRBV19
J gene: TRBJ1-2
CDR3 protein: ASSWSRTAYYGYT

clone size: -
V gene: TRBV13
J gene: TRBJ2-2
CDR3 protein: ASSPYTGGLADTGELF

clone size: -
V gene: TRBV9
J gene: TRBJ1-1
CDR3 protein: ASSVAEKGTEAF

clone size: -
V gene: TRBV27
J gene: TRBJ1-5
CDR3 protein: ATAKTVSNQPQH

clone size: -
V gene: TRBV7-9
J gene: TRBJ1-4
CDR3 protein: ASSLVGSREKLF

clone size: once
V gene: TRBV9
J gene: TRBJ2-7
CDR3 protein: ASSVNSFSYEQY

clone size: -
V gene: TRBV2
J gene: TRBJ2-7
CDR3 protein: ASTRDRGSSYEQY

clone size: -
V gene: TRBV2
J gene: TRBJ2-7
CDR3 protein: ASSARGRVYEQY

clone size: few
V gene: TRBV12-3/TRBV12-4
J gene: TRBJ2-5
CDR3 protein: ASSLNQQETQY

clone size: -
V gene: TRBV15
J gene: TRBJ2-6
CDR3 protein: ATSINRDALT

clone size: few
V gene: TRBV5-1
J gene: TRBJ1-3
CDR3 protein: ASSSDISSGNTIY

clone size: -
V gene: TRBV15
J gene: TRBJ1-3
CDR3 protein: ATSNRAGNTIY

clone size: -
V gene: TRBV20-1
J gene: TRBJ2-3
CDR3 protein: SASSTGDTQY

clone size: once
V gene: TRBV18
J gene: TRBJ2-2
CDR3 protein: ASSPQRTGTGGGELF

clone size: -
V gene: TRBV23-1
J gene: TRBJ2-7
CDR3 protein: ASSPGGEQY

clone size: -
V gene: TRBV5-1
J gene: TRBJ2-2
CDR3 protein: ASSFTVTDGELF

clone size: -
V gene: TRBV28
J gene: TRBJ1-2
CDR3 protein: ASSTRTGGGTYGYT

clone size: -
V gene: TRBV20-1
J gene: TRBJ2-5
CDR3 protein: SASNGVGGRETQY

clone size: -
V gene: TRBV6-2/TRBV6-3
J gene: TRBJ1-5
CDR3 protein: ASSSGVGNQPQH

clone size: -
V gene: TRBV24-1
J gene: TRBJ2-7
CDR3 protein: ATSDHPGQKTYEQY